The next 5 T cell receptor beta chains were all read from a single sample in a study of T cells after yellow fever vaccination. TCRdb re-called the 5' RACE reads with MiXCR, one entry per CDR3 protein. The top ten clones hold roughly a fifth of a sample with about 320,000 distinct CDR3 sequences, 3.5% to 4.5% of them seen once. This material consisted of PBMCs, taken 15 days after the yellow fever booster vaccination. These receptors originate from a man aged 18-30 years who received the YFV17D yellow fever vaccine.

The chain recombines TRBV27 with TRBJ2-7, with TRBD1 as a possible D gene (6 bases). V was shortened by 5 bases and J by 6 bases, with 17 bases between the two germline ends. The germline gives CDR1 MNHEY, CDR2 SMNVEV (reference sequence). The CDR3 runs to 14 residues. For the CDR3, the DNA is TGTGCCAGCAGTCCCCGAACAGGGATGGCCGAGCAGTACTTC. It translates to CASSPRTGMAEQYF.

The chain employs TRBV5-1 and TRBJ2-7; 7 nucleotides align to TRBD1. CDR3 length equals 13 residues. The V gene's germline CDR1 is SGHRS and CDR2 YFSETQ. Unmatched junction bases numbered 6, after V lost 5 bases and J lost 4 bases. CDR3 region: CASRTGERYEQYF. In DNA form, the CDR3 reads TGCGCCAGCAGAACAGGGGAGCGTTACGAGCAGTACTTC.

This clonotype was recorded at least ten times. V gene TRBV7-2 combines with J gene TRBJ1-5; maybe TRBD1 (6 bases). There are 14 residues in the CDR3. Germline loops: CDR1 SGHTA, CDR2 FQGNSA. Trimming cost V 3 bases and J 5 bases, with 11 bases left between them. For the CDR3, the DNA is TGTGCCAGCAGCTTGACAGGACCTTATCAGCCCCAGCATTTT. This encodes CASSLTGPYQPQHF.

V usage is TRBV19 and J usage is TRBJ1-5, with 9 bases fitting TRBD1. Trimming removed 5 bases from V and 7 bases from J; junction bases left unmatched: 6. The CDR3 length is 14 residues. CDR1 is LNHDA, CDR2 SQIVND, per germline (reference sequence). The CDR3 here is CASSHRGRGQPQHF. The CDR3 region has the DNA TGTGCCAGTAGTCACAGGGGGCGGGGGCAGCCCCAGCATTTT.

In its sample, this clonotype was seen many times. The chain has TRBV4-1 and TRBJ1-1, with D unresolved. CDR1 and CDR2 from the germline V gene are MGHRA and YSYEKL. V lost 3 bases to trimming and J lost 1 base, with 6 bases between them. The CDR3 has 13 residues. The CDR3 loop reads CASSHSKNTEAFF. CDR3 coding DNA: TGCGCCAGCAGCCATTCAAAGAACACTGAAGCTTTCTTT.